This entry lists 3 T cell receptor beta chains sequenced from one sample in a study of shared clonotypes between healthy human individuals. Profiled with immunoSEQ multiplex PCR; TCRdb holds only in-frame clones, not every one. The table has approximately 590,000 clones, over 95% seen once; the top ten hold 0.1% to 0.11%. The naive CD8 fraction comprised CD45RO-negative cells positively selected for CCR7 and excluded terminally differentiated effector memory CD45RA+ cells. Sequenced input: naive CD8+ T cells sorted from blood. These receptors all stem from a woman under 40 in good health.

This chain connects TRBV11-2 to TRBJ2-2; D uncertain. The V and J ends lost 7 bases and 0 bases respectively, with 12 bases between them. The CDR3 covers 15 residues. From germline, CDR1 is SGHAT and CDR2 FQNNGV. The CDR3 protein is CASTSEDPNTGELFF. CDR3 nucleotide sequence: TGTGCCAGCACGTCGGAAGATCCGAACACCGGGGAGCTGTTTTTT.

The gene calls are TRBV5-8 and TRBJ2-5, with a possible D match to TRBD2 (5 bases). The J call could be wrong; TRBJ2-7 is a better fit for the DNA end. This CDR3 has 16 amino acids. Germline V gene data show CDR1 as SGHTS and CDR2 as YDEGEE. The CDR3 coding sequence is TGTGCCAGCAGCTTGGCCCTCCGGGAAGGACTCTACGAGCAGTACTTC. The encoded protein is CASSLALREGLYEQYF.

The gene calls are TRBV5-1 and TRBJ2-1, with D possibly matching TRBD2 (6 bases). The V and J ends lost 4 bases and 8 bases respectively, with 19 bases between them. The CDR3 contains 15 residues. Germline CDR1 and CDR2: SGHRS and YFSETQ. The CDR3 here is CASSLGTFNWDEQFF. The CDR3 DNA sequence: TGCGCCAGCAGCCTCGGGACTTTTAATTGGGATGAGCAGTTCTTC.